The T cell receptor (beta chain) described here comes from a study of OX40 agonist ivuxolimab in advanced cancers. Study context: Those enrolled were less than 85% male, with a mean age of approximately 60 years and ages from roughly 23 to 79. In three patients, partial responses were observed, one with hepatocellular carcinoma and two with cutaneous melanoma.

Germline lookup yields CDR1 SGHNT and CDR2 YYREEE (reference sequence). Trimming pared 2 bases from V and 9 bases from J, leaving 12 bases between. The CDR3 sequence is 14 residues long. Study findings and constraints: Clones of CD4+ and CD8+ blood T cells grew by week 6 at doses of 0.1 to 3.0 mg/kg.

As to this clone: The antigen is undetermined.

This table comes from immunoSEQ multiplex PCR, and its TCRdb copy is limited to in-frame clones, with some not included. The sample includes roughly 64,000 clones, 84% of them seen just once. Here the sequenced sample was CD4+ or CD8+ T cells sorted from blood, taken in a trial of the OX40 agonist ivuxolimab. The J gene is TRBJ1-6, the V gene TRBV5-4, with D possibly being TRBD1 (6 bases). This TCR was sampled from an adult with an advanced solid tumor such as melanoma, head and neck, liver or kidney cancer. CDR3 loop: CASSLGGWGSPLHF. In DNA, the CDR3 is TGTGCCAGCAGCTTAGGGGGTTGGGGTTCACCCCTCCACTTT.